These 19 T cell receptor beta chains share one sample of origin, sequenced in a study of cytomegalovirus exposure and HLA in healthy donors. Primers included in the PCR were 60 Vbeta and 13 Jbeta primers. Here immunoSEQ multiplex PCR was the method, and the copy in TCRdb shows in-frame clones only, minus some. The table shows 150,000 to 200,000 clones, with 9.5% to 15% occurring only once. The sample comprised PBMCs. The receptors were gathered from a man aged 50 to 59 in good health and CMV-seropositive.

Only a few counts were recorded for this clone. The J gene is TRBJ2-7, the V gene TRBV28; a possible D gene is TRBD1 (6 bases). V gave up 5 bases and J gave up 3 bases, with 8 bases separating them. CDR3 size: 12 residues. Looked up from germline, CDR1 is MDHEN and CDR2 is SYDVKM. CDR3 residues: CASSQDSYEQYV. The CDR3, as DNA: TGTGCCAGCAGTCAGGACAGCTACGAGCAGTACGTC.

This chain joins TRBV2 and TRBJ2-7; D is uncertain. V was trimmed by 3 bases and J by 5 bases, leaving 14 bases between them. This CDR3 spans 14 amino acids. Germline V gives CDR1 SNHLY, CDR2 FYNNEI. The chain's CDR3 is CASSDPSTRNEQYF. The CDR3 DNA follows: TGTGCCAGCAGTGACCCGTCGACAAGGAACGAGCAGTACTTC.

The V gene is TRBV4-1, the J gene TRBJ2-7; 8 positions match TRBD1. J lost 2 bases, V lost 4 bases, and 7 bases had no gene match. CDR1 is MGHRA and CDR2 is YSYEKL in the germline V gene. The CDR3 consists of 15 residues. DNA for the CDR3: TGCGCCAGCAGCCGACCTGGACAGGGAACCTACGAGCAGTACTTC. The encoded protein is CASSRPGQGTYEQYF.

V usage is TRBV11-2 and J usage is TRBJ1-2, with TRBD1 matching 7 bases. This CDR3 region has 17 residues. From germline, CDR1 is SGHAT and CDR2 FQNNGV. The ends lost 4 bases at V and 8 bases at J; junction bases unmatched: 19. The CDR3 coding sequence is TGTGCCAGCAGCTCGCCCCAGACAGGGTTCAATCGAGGGGGCTACACCTTC. Protein sequence: CASSSPQTGFNRGGYTF.

This clone was detected a few times. This rearrangement joins TRBV6-5 to TRBJ2-1, with TRBD1 matching over 7 bases. The CDR3 consists of 15 residues. Looked up from germline, CDR1 is MNHEY and CDR2 is SVGAGI. V lost 0 bases to trimming and J lost 7 bases; unmatched junction nucleotides: 6. The CDR3 DNA follows: TGTGCCAGCAGTTACTCGGGACAGCGACCTAATGAGCAGTTCTTC. It translates to CASSYSGQRPNEQFF.

V usage is TRBV5-1 and J usage is TRBJ2-3; TRBD2 is a possible D gene (6 bases). Germline CDR1 is SGHRS and CDR2 is YFSETQ. The CDR3 totals 14 residues. The germline V and J ends were trimmed by 5 bases and 1 base, with 11 bases remaining between them. The CDR3 region has the DNA TGCGCCAGCAGAACTGGCGGGGGCACAGATACGCAGTATTTT. It yields the protein CASRTGGGTDTQYF.

In its sample, this clone was seen a few times. The V gene is TRBV7-8, the J gene TRBJ2-7, with D possibly being TRBD1 (6 bases). This CDR3 is 12 amino acids long. Trimming pared 5 bases from V and 6 bases from J, leaving 11 bases between. Germline V gene lookup returns CDR1 SGHVS and CDR2 FQNEAQ. CDR3 amino acids: CASSLDRSEQYV. In nucleotides, the CDR3 is TGTGCCAGCAGCCTGGACAGATCCGAGCAGTACGTC.

The rearrangement uses TRBV30 and TRBJ2-1; 9 bases fit TRBD2. The CDR3 extends over 17 amino acids. V lost 3 bases, J lost 5 bases, and 14 bases stayed unmatched. Germline-derived CDR1 and CDR2 are GTSNPN and SVGIG (reference sequence). CDR3 bases: TGTGCCTGGAGCCACCTAACAGGGACTAGCCTTGACAATGAGCAGTTCTTC. Amino acid sequence: CAWSHLTGTSLDNEQFF.

This clone turned up a few times. The chain combines TRBV4-1 with TRBJ2-3; tentatively, D is TRBD2 (6 bases). Trimming pared 4 bases from V and 0 bases from J, leaving 11 bases between. Germline lookup yields CDR1 MGHRA and CDR2 YSYEKL. The CDR3 runs to 15 residues. The CDR3 loop is CASSLPGLSTDTQYF. Here the CDR3 DNA reads TGCGCCAGCAGCCTCCCGGGACTTAGCACAGATACGCAGTATTTT.

The CDR3 region is CASRPGHQNTEAFF. In DNA form, the CDR3 reads TGTGCCAGCAGACCGGGACACCAGAACACTGAAGCTTTCTTT. V and J are TRBV6-4 and TRBJ1-1; D perhaps matches TRBD1 (6 bases). This CDR3 contains 14 residues. Germline CDR1 MRHNA, CDR2 SNTAGT. Trimming stripped 6 bases from V and 1 base from J, with 12 bases between.

There are a few counts of this clone. The gene calls are TRBV5-5 and TRBJ2-7, with TRBD1 as a possible D gene (5 bases). This CDR3 region has 14 residues. Trimming removed 3 bases at V and 5 bases at J, with 15 bases between. Germline CDR1 and CDR2: SGHKS and YYEKEE (reference sequence). CDR3 region: CASSWIAGNNEQYF. Here the CDR3 DNA reads TGTGCCAGCAGCTGGATAGCAGGGAACAACGAGCAGTACTTC. Together with reference TRBV5-5 and TRBJ2-7, the CDR3 gives the full variable domain: DAGVTQSPTHLIKTRGQQVTLRCSPISGHKSVSWYQQVLGQGPQFIFQYYEKEERGRGNFPDRFSARQFPNYSSELNVNALLLGDSALYLCASSWIAGNNEQYFGPGTRLTVT.

The rearrangement links TRBV11-2 to TRBJ1-4; 7 bases line up with TRBD1. The CDR3 extends over 13 amino acids. Germline loops: CDR1 SGHAT, CDR2 FQNNGV. V lost 5 bases to trimming and J lost 8 bases; unmatched junction nucleotides: 5. In DNA form, the CDR3 reads TGTGCCAGCAGCCCTAGCAGGGGGGAAAAACTGTTTTTT. Translating it yields CASSPSRGEKLFF.

The rearrangement uses TRBV11-3 and TRBJ2-3; 14 bases are a match to TRBD2. After removal of 4 bases from V and 5 bases from J, the junction contained 5 bases not matched to a gene. Germline V gene sequence: CDR1 SGHNT, CDR2 YENEEA. This CDR3 has 16 amino acids. The CDR3 loop is CASSSRLAGGQDTQYF. In DNA form, the CDR3 reads TGTGCCAGCAGCTCGAGACTAGCGGGGGGGCAAGATACGCAGTATTTT.

The rearrangement links TRBV15 to TRBJ1-5; 10 bases are a match to TRBD1. Trimming at V came to 4 bases and at J to 6 bases, leaving 6 bases not matched to a gene. Germline lookup yields CDR1 LNHNV and CDR2 YYDKDF (reference sequence). This CDR3 is 15 amino acids long. CDR3 nucleotide sequence: TGTGCCACCAGCACGGGGACAGGGGTGGGTCAGCCCCAGCATTTT. Amino acid sequence: CATSTGTGVGQPQHF.

This clone is a singleton in its sample. The rearrangement links TRBV15 to TRBJ1-2; no reliable D call. Germline-derived CDR1 and CDR2 are LNHNV and YYDKDF (reference sequence). This CDR3 is built from 21 residues. Deletions cut 0 bases from V and 4 bases from J, with 30 bases between. In nucleotides, the CDR3 is TGTGCCACCAGCAGAGATCGAGTAGGCAGAGAAAGACTAACGAAACTCTATGGCTACACCTTC. Translated: CATSRDRVGRERLTKLYGYTF.

The chain joins TRBV5-8 to TRBJ2-1, with TRBD1 matching over 8 bases. Germline V CDR1 and CDR2: SGHTS, YDEGEE. This CDR3 is 11 amino acids long. The J segment lost 12 bases and the V segment lost 1 base, leaving 0 bases of the junction unmatched. The chain's CDR3 is CASSLTGGQFF. In DNA form, the CDR3 reads TGTGCCAGCAGCTTGACAGGGGGGCAGTTCTTC. Filled out from reference TRBV5-8 and TRBJ2-1, the complete variable domain reads EAGVTQSPTHLIKTRGQQATLRCSPISGHTSVYWYQQALGLGLQFLLWYDEGEERNRGNFPPRFSGRQFPNYSSELNVNALELEDSALYLCASSLTGGQFFGPGTRLTVL.

The chain joins TRBV27 to TRBJ2-7; TRBD1 might be the D (6 bases). V was cut by 5 bases and J by 0 bases, with 8 bases left in between. CDR1 is MNHEY and CDR2 is SMNVEV in the germline V gene (reference sequence). The CDR3 consists of 13 residues. The CDR3 loop reads CASSRQASYEQYF. CDR3 nucleotides: TGTGCCAGCAGTCGACAGGCCTCCTACGAGCAGTACTTC.

Only a few counts were recorded for this clone. The CDR3 sequence: CASSLEAGDEQYV. Here the CDR3 DNA reads TGTGCCAGCAGCTTAGAAGCAGGGGACGAGCAGTACGTC. This sequence joins TRBV11-3 and TRBJ2-7; D may be TRBD1 (6 bases). Per germline, CDR1 SGHNT and CDR2 YENEEA. Trimming removed 0 bases at V and 5 bases at J, with 8 bases between. There are 13 residues in the CDR3.

The J gene is TRBJ1-3, the V gene TRBV5-1; TRBD1 aligns across 8 bases. This CDR3 is 17 amino acids long. The germline V gene has CDR1 SGHRS and CDR2 YFSETQ. The ends lost 3 bases at V and 0 bases at J; junction bases unmatched: 8. The CDR3 protein is CASSSLGQGISGNTIYF. CDR3 nucleotides: TGCGCCAGCAGCTCGTTAGGACAGGGAATCTCTGGAAACACCATATATTTT.